The next 23 T cell receptor beta chains were all read from a single sample in a study of blood T cells in healthy people across ages (dated by TCRdb to about 2015). Library preparation employed 5' RACE. Sequencing took place on an Illumina HiSeq 2500. A second PCR of roughly 6 to 11 cycles was run with a J-beta primer mix and a sample-barcoded 5' primer. TCRdb applied fastp at Q25 and MiXCR to the public reads, then kept only in-frame beta chains. Every entry covers one CDR3 protein and lists the most common genes and DNA from its rows. In all, the sample holds 920,000 or so distinct CDR3 sequences, and 45% of those were seen once. Together, the top ten hold approximately 19% of the sample. Sequenced material: blood. Receptors were obtained from a woman aged 60-75 years in good health.

This clonotype came up a few times. The gene calls are TRBV4-1 and TRBJ1-2; 7 nucleotides line up with TRBD1. Germline values: CDR1 MGHRA, CDR2 YSYEKL. With 7 bases clipped from V and 2 bases from J, the junction kept 7 bases outside the gene matches. This CDR3 region has 14 residues. CDR3 sequence: CASTGRGGNYGYTF. CDR3 bases: TGCGCCAGCACCGGCAGGGGGGGGAACTATGGCTACACCTTC.

The chain uses TRBV27 and TRBJ2-7, with TRBD1 identical over 7 bases. V trimming: 9 bases; J trimming: 0 bases; junction bases outside the gene matches: 8. The CDR3 has 14 amino acids. Per the germline V gene, CDR1 is MNHEY and CDR2 is SMNVEV (reference sequence). The CDR3: CASNRQGSSYEQYF. The CDR3 bases are TGTGCCAGTAATCGACAGGGTTCCTCCTACGAGCAGTACTTC.

This sequence joins TRBV20-1 and TRBJ2-1; 7 positions match TRBD2. Unmatched junction bases numbered 6, after V lost 2 bases and J lost 5 bases. The length of the CDR3 is 14 residues. Germline loops: CDR1 DFQATT, CDR2 SNEGSKA (reference sequence). The CDR3 is CSARSWEGNNEQFF. The CDR3 coding sequence is TGCAGTGCTAGATCGTGGGAGGGGAACAATGAGCAGTTCTTC.

V usage is TRBV19 and J usage is TRBJ2-3, with 8 nucleotides matching TRBD2. Trimming took 5 bases from V and 9 from J; bases not matched to a gene: 7. The germline V gene has CDR1 LNHDA and CDR2 SQIVND (reference sequence). The CDR3 loop spans 13 amino acids. The CDR3, as DNA: TGTGCCAGTAGTCGGCTCTCGGGGGGGACGCAGTATTTT. It encodes CASSRLSGGTQYF.

The chain uses TRBV6-5 and TRBJ2-7; D might be TRBD1 (8 bases). V shed 6 bases and J shed 9 bases, with 15 bases lying between them. The CDR3 is made up of 12 amino acids. Germline V gene lookup returns CDR1 MNHEY and CDR2 SVGAGI. The CDR3 spells CASSPTGGAQYF. The CDR3 bases are TGTGCCAGCAGCCCCACAGGGGGGGCGCAGTACTTC.

V gene TRBV21-1 combines with J gene TRBJ2-3. TRBV21-1 is a documented pseudogene. CDR3 length: 11 residues. CDR3: CASSNAPLQYF. The CDR3 DNA is TGTGCCAGCAGCAACGCCCCGTTGCAGTATTTT.

This sequence joins TRBV11-2 and TRBJ2-3; TRBD2 is a possible D gene (5 bases). Trimming removed 5 bases from V and 6 bases from J, with 12 bases in between. Germline V lookup: CDR1 SGHAT, CDR2 FQNNGV. CDR3 length equals 13 residues. The CDR3 bases are TGTGCCAGCAGCCCGGACTGGGTGGATACGCAGTATTTT. It specifies CASSPDWVDTQYF.

The CDR3 sequence is CSARNVPYNEQFF. DNA for the CDR3: TGCAGTGCTAGAAACGTCCCGTACAATGAGCAGTTCTTC. J is TRBJ2-1 and V is TRBV20-1; D gene unclear. The CDR3 has 13 residues. The V end lost 2 bases, the J end lost 4 bases, and 9 bases lay between the germline ends. The germline CDR1 and CDR2 sequences are DFQATT and SNEGSKA (reference sequence).

The chain is built from TRBV18 and TRBJ2-7, with D possibly being TRBD1 (6 bases). The germline V gene has CDR1 KGHSH and CDR2 LQKENI. The CDR3 is made up of 15 amino acids. V was shortened by 3 bases and J by 1 base, with 13 bases between the two germline ends. DNA of the CDR3: TGTGCCAGCTCACCTGGGGGCTATGGATCCTACGAGCAGTACTTC. This sequence encodes CASSPGGYGSYEQYF.

This chain joins TRBV29-1 and TRBJ1-2, with 10 bases fitting TRBD1. Germline V gene data show CDR1 as SQVTM and CDR2 as ANQGSEA. Unmatched junction bases numbered 2, after V lost 5 bases and J lost 2 bases. The CDR3 is 13 residues long. Written as DNA, the CDR3 is TGCAGCGTTTCGGACAGGGGGAACTATGGCTACACCTTC. Encoded protein: CSVSDRGNYGYTF.

The chain has TRBV13 and TRBJ2-1; D ambiguous. The DNA end lines up better with TRBJ2-7; the J call may be wrong. The CDR3 has 19 amino acids. Germline CDR1 PRHDT, CDR2 FYEKMQ (reference sequence). The CDR3 reads CASSLSAHPNSHPYNEQYF. The CDR3 DNA is TGTGCCAGCAGCTTAAGCGCCCATCCTAACTCCCACCCCTACAATGAGCAGTACTTC.

The rearrangement uses TRBV15 and TRBJ2-3; D is unresolved. V was shortened by 5 bases and J by 1 base, with 16 bases between the two germline ends. Germline V gives CDR1 LNHNV, CDR2 YYDKDF (reference sequence). CDR3 length equals 16 residues. The CDR3 spells CATSSQAVRRTDTQYF. CDR3 DNA: TGTGCCACCAGCTCTCAGGCAGTTCGGCGCACAGATACGCAGTATTTT.

This clonotype has more than one count but fewer than ten. The junction does not match germline at one end; this may be a read error. V and J are TRBV9 and TRBJ2-4; weak D call: TRBD2 (6 bases). The CDR3 length is 17 residues. Looked up from germline, CDR1 is SGDLS and CDR2 is YYNGEE. The CDR3 bases are TGTGCCAGTAGCGTAGAGATCGGGCAGGGAGGTAAAAACATTCAGTACTTC. Translating gives CASSVEIGQGGKNIQYF.

As regards this clonotype: At one end, the junction sequence differs from germline, possibly due to a read error. V usage is TRBV7-9 and J usage is TRBJ2-7; 7 bases map to TRBD2. This CDR3 is 16 amino acids long. Germline-derived CDR1 and CDR2 are SEHNR and FQNEAQ (reference sequence). The CDR3 here is CASRLGAQRGRDEQYF. In DNA, the CDR3 is TGTGCCAGCAGGTTAGGGGCCCAGCGGGGCCGGGATGAGCAGTACTTC.

This clonotype was picked up one time. The CDR3 DNA reads as TGTGCCAGCAGCCAAGTCAGGCCCGGACAGGGGGCTCGCGAGCAGTACTTC. Protein product: CASSQVRPGQGAREQYF. The J gene is TRBJ2-7, the V gene TRBV3-1; 11 bases are shared with TRBD1. The J segment lost 6 bases and the V segment lost 1 base, leaving 11 bases of the junction unmatched. CDR1 LGHDT and CDR2 YNNKEL come from the germline V gene (reference sequence). CDR3 length: 17 residues.

The chain combines TRBV24-1 with TRBJ2-1; 8 bases align to TRBD2. Germline V CDR1 and CDR2: KGHDR, SFDVKD. The CDR3 consists of 16 residues. Germline trimming cut 4 bases from V and 6 bases from J; bases unmatched to any gene: 10. The CDR3 DNA reads TGTGCCACCAGTGACGCCGGGACTAGTCTCGGCAATGAGCAGTTCTTC. Protein: CATSDAGTSLGNEQFF.

The CDR3 bases are TGTGCCAGCAGTTACTCGGTGAAGGTCGGGTACGAGCAGTACTTC. It specifies CASSYSVKVGYEQYF. V usage is TRBV6-6 and J usage is TRBJ2-7; D not certain. The CDR3 consists of 15 residues. V was cut by 0 bases and J by 4 bases, with 13 bases left in between. Germline loops: CDR1 MNHNY, CDR2 SVGAGI (reference sequence).

The chain joins TRBV5-1 to TRBJ2-1; 7 positions match TRBD2. Germline values: CDR1 SGHRS, CDR2 YFSETQ. The length of the CDR3 is 15 residues. V gave up 0 bases and J gave up 6 bases; unmatched junction bases: 6. The CDR3 sequence is CASSLVPSGSNEQFF. In DNA, the CDR3 is TGCGCCAGCAGCTTGGTTCCTAGCGGCTCCAATGAGCAGTTCTTC.

The chain links TRBV27 to TRBJ2-4; possibly TRBD1 for D (6 bases). The germline gives CDR1 MNHEY, CDR2 SMNVEV (reference sequence). CDR3 length: 17 residues. The V end lost 5 bases, the J end lost 0 bases, and 17 bases lay between the germline ends. The CDR3 nucleotides read TGTGCCAGCAGTCGTGGCAGGGCAGGGGTAGCCAAAAACATTCAGTACTTC. Translation: CASSRGRAGVAKNIQYF.

This clonotype was detected only a few times. The chain carries TRBV4-2 and TRBJ1-5, with TRBD1 identical over 10 bases. Germline trimming cut 0 bases from V and 4 bases from J; bases unmatched to any gene: 9. The CDR3 is 18 amino acids. Germline V gene lookup returns CDR1 LGHNA and CDR2 YNFKEQ. CDR3 in amino acids: CASSQDMGQGYGNQPQHF. DNA of the CDR3: TGTGCCAGCAGCCAAGATATGGGACAGGGGTACGGAAATCAGCCCCAGCATTTT.

J is TRBJ2-4 and V is TRBV20-1; the D is unclear. CDR1 is DFQATT and CDR2 is SNEGSKA in the germline V gene (reference sequence). V lost 0 bases to trimming and J lost 8 bases, with 11 bases between them. The CDR3 consists of 13 residues. CDR3 amino acids: CSARDPNIDIQYF. CDR3 nucleotides: TGCAGTGCTAGAGACCCTAATATAGACATTCAGTACTTC.

This clonotype has just one count. The gene calls are TRBV6-6 and TRBJ1-1; perhaps TRBD1 as D (6 bases). Germline-derived CDR1 and CDR2 are MNHNY and SVGAGI (reference sequence). Trimming left V 6 bases short and J 7 bases short, with 9 bases between. The CDR3 contains 11 residues. CDR3 loop: CASRQQGEAFF. For the CDR3, the DNA is TGTGCCAGCAGGCAACAGGGTGAAGCTTTCTTT.

The CDR3 is CASSYASQQFF. The CDR3 bases are TGTGCCAGCAGTTACGCTAGTCAGCAGTTCTTC. The chain has TRBV6-5 and TRBJ2-1, with D hard to call. The CDR3 is 11 amino acids. V lost 2 bases and J 11 bases, leaving 7 bases between the germline ends. CDR1 MNHEY and CDR2 SVGAGI come from the germline V gene.